This paragraph reports one T cell receptor (beta chain). The source of the sample is a study of PD-L1 blockade in urothelial cancer. Study-level information: Median blood clonality was around 0.08, with some 89,000 unique TCRs.

CDR3 length equals 15 residues. Germline lookup yields CDR1 SGHTA and CDR2 FQGNSA. V lost 4 bases to trimming and J lost 1 base; unmatched junction nucleotides: 3. Clones were read by immunoSEQ multiplex PCR, and TCRdb kept only the in-frame ones, dropping some. The table lists under 120,000 clones, around 82% of them singletons. This receptor was taken from a man in his fifties with urothelial cancer. This specimen consisted of PBMCs, obtained around atezolizumab (anti-PD-L1) treatment. The V gene is TRBV7-2, the J gene TRBJ2-1; 8 bases match TRBD2. The CDR3 sequence is CASSSERGSYNEQFF. DNA for the CDR3: TGTGCCAGCAGCTCGGAGCGGGGGTCCTACAATGAGCAGTTCTTC.